Detailed here is one T cell receptor (beta chain). The source of the sample is a study of blood T cell repertoires in COVID-19. V shed 9 bases and J shed 7 bases, with 22 bases lying between them. The CDR3 consists of 16 residues. Per germline, CDR1 LNHDA and CDR2 SQIVND (reference sequence). Profiling relied on immunoSEQ multiplex PCR, and the TCRdb table lists in-frame clones only, not all of them. The sample has approximately 150,000 clones, approximately 84% seen once. The source is a woman aged 40 to 50 with acute COVID-19. Specimen: PBMCs or T cells enriched from blood (not recorded which). The chain has TRBV19 and TRBJ1-6, with D perhaps TRBD1 (5 bases). CDR3 coding DNA: TGTGCCAGCCAAAGTCAGGGAGGGGTTGTAAATTCACCCCTCCACTTT. It specifies CASQSQGGVVNSPLHF.